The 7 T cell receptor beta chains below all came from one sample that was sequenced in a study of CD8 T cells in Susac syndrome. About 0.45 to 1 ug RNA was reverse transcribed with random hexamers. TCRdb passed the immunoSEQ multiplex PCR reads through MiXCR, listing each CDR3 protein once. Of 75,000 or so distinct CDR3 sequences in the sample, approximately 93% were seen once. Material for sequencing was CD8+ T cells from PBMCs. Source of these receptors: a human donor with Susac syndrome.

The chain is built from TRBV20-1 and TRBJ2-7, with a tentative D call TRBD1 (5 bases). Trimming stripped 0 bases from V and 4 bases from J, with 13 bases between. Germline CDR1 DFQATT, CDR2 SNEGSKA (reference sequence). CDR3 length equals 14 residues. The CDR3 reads CSARDYSGPYEQYF. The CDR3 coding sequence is TGCAGTGCTAGAGATTACTCAGGGCCATACGAGCAGTACTTC.

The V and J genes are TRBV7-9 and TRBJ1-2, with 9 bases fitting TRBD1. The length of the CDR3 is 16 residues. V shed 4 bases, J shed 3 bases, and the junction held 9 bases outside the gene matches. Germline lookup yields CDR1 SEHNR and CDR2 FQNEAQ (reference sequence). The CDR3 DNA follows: TGTGCCAGCAGCTCCGCAGAGAGGACAGGGGACTATGGCTACACCTTC. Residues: CASSSAERTGDYGYTF. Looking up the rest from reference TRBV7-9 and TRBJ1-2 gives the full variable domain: DTGVSQNPRHKITKRGQNVTFRCDPISEHNRLYWYRQTLGQGPEFLTYFQNEAQLEKSRLLSDRFSAERPKGSFSTLEIQRTEQGDSAMYLCASSSAERTGDYGYTFGSGTRLTVV.

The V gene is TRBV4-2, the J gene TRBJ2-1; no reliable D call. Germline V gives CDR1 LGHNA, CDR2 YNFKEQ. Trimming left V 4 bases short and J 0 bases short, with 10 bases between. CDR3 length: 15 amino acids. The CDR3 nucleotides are TGTGCCAGCAGCCGCACTCTGGGCTCCTACAATGAGCAGTTCTTC. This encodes CASSRTLGSYNEQFF.

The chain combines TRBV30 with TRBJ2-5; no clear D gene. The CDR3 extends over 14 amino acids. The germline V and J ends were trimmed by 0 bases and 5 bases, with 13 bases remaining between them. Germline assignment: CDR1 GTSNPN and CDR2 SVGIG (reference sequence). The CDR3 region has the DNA TGTGCCTGGAGTGTACAGAGTTCCCGGGAGACCCAGTACTTC. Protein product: CAWSVQSSRETQYF.

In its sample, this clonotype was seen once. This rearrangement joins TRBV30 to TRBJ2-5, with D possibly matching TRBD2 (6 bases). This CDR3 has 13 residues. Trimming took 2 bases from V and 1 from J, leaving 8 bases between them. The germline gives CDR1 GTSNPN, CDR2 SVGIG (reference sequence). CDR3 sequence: CAWSPTSQETQYF. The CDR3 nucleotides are TGTGCCTGGAGTCCGACTAGCCAAGAGACCCAGTACTTC.

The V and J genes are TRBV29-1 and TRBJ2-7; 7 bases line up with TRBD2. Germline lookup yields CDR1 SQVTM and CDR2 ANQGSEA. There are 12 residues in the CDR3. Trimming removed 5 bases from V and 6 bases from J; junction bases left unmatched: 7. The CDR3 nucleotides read TGCAGCGTTTTAACGGGAGGTAGCGAGCAGTACTTC. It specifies CSVLTGGSEQYF.

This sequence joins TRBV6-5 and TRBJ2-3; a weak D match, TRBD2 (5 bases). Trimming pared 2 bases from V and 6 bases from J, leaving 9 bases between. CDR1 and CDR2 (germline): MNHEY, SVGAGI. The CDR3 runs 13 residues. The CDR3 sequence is CASSYEEADTQYF. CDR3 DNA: TGTGCCAGCAGTTACGAGGAGGCGGATACGCAGTATTTT.